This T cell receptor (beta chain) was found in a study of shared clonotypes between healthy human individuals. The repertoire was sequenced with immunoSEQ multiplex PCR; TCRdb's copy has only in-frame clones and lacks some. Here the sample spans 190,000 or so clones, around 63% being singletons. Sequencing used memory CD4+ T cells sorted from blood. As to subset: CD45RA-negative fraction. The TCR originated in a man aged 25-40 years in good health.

The CDR3 reads CASSSVRGRGYGETDTQYF. In nucleotides, the CDR3 is TGTGCCAGCAGTTCGGTAAGGGGGCGAGGCTATGGCGAAACAGATACGCAGTATTTT. V gene TRBV28 combines with J gene TRBJ2-3; 7 bases match TRBD1. V lost 4 bases and J lost 3; bases outside the gene matches: 19. The CDR3 is made up of 19 amino acids. CDR1 is MDHEN and CDR2 is SYDVKM in the germline V gene.